One and the same sample provided the 17 T cell receptor beta chains below, sequenced in a study of T cells expressing NK-cell markers. TCRdb reprocessed the 5' RACE reads, with one entry per CDR3 protein and no DNA. The repertoire table contains about half a million distinct CDR3 sequences. Sequencing was performed on blood T cells: a sorted CD56 or NKG2C T cell subset, CD4+ or CD8+ T cells, or bulk PBMC T cells (not recorded which). The receptors were sampled from a woman aged 50 to 65 in good health.

The chain employs TRBV20-1 and TRBJ2-7; TCRdb lists TRBD2, though no DNA is available to test this call. This CDR3 region has 16 residues. Germline V gene data show CDR1 as DFQATT and CDR2 as SNEGSKA (reference sequence). CDR3: CSAHQPTRLAGDEQYF.

The CDR3 region is CASSLLTVVTDTQYF. This rearrangement joins TRBV5-1 to TRBJ2-3. This CDR3 has 15 residues. Germline loops: CDR1 SGHRS, CDR2 YFSETQ.

This chain joins TRBV12-3 or TRBV12-4 and TRBJ2-2; lacking DNA, the TRBD1 call made by TCRdb goes unchecked. The CDR3 length is 12 residues. CDR3 residues: CASSPDRRRLFF.

This rearrangement joins TRBV14 to TRBJ2-7. CDR1 SGHDN and CDR2 FVKESK come from the germline V gene. CDR3 length: 14 amino acids. This CDR3 is CASSQDLLAYEQYF.

J is TRBJ2-5 and V is TRBV20-1; TCRdb proposes TRBD2, but this gene call is untestable without DNA. The germline CDR1 and CDR2 sequences are DFQATT and SNEGSKA (reference sequence). CDR3 size: 17 residues. The CDR3 sequence: CSASPRRGKQWYGTQYF.

This chain links TRBV18 with TRBJ2-5; the TCRdb D gene call, TRBD2, has no DNA to confirm it. CDR1 KGHSH and CDR2 LQKENI come from the germline V gene. This CDR3 is built from 14 residues. CDR3 residues: CASSPGGLPRTQYF.

The V gene is TRBV7-9, the J gene TRBJ2-1; TCRdb gives TRBD2 as the D gene, but with no DNA this cannot be confirmed. The CDR3 sequence is 16 residues long. Germline V gene lookup returns CDR1 SEHNR and CDR2 FQNEAQ (reference sequence). CDR3: CASSPLAGEGGSEQFF.

The V and J genes are TRBV2 and TRBJ2-7; TCRdb selects TRBD2, and the lack of DNA leaves this call unchecked. From germline, CDR1 is SNHLY and CDR2 FYNNEI. The CDR3 is 14 amino acids. The CDR3 protein is CASRDDYYLYEQYF.

This chain's CDR3 is CASSLSQGRADGYTF. This chain connects TRBV7-9 to TRBJ1-2; TCRdb gives TRBD1 as the D gene, but with no DNA this cannot be confirmed. CDR3 length equals 15 residues. The germline V gene has CDR1 SEHNR and CDR2 FQNEAQ (reference sequence).

The chain carries TRBV5-1 and TRBJ2-1; TCRdb lists TRBD2, though no DNA is available to test this call. Germline CDR1 reads SGHRS; CDR2 reads YFSETQ. This CDR3 contains 17 residues. The CDR3 reads CASSLASSGGPYNEQFF.

V usage is TRBV11-3 and J usage is TRBJ2-1; lacking DNA, the TRBD1 call made by TCRdb goes unchecked. Germline values: CDR1 SGHNT, CDR2 YENEEA. The CDR3 is made up of 12 amino acids. CDR3 amino acids: CASEGLRDEQFF.

CDR3 sequence reads: CASSYTIQGGNTEAFF. J is TRBJ1-1 and V is TRBV6-5; as DNA is missing, the TRBD1 call by TCRdb cannot be tested. Germline V gene data show CDR1 as MNHEY and CDR2 as SVGAGI. This CDR3 has 16 amino acids.

V is TRBV24-1 and J is TRBJ2-3; the D gene TCRdb calls, TRBD2, cannot be checked with no DNA. The length of the CDR3 is 15 residues. Germline CDR1 reads KGHDR; CDR2 reads SFDVKD. The CDR3 sequence: CATSVGGPRVDTQYF.

The CDR3 region is CSAVGTSGRWSYEQFF. The chain combines TRBV20-1 with TRBJ2-1; TCRdb's D gene call, TRBD2, goes unchecked for lack of DNA. Germline CDR1 reads DFQATT; CDR2 reads SNEGSKA (reference sequence). This CDR3 contains 16 residues.

The CDR3 loop is CASSLTRSSYNEQFF. The genes are TRBV7-9 and TRBJ2-1. Germline V lookup: CDR1 SEHNR, CDR2 FQNEAQ (reference sequence). The CDR3 length is 15 residues. The whole variable domain, remainder taken from reference TRBV7-9 and TRBJ2-1, is DTGVSQNPRHKITKRGQNVTFRCDPISEHNRLYWYRQTLGQGPEFLTYFQNEAQLEKSRLLSDRFSAERPKGSFSTLEIQRTEQGDSAMYLCASSLTRSSYNEQFFGPGTRLTVL.

V is TRBV10-3 and J is TRBJ1-2; without DNA, the TCRdb call of TRBD1 cannot be checked. Germline V gene lookup returns CDR1 ENHRY and CDR2 SYGVKD. The CDR3 contains 16 residues. The chain's CDR3 is CAISEVIGTGSNGYTF.

The rearrangement joins TRBV24-1 to TRBJ2-3; TCRdb's D call, TRBD2, is unchecked because there is no DNA. The CDR3 contains 12 residues. CDR1 and CDR2 (germline): KGHDR, SFDVKD. CDR3 protein: CATSADLETQYF.